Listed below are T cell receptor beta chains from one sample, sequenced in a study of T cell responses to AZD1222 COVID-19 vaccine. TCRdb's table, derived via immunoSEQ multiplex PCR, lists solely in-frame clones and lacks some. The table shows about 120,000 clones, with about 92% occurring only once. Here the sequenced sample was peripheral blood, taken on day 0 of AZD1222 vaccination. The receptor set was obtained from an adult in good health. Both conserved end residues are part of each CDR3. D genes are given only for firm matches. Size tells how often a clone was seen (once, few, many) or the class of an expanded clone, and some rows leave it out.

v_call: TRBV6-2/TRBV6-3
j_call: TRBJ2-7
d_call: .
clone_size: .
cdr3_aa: CASSSLGTSYEQYF
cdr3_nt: TGTGCCAGCAGTTCCCTAGGAACCTCCTACGAGCAGTACTTC

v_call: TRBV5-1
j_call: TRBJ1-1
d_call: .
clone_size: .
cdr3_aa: CASSLGGNTEAFF
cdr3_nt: TGCGCCAGCAGCTTAGGAGGGAACACTGAAGCTTTCTTT

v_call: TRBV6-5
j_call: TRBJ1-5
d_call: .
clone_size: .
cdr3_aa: CASRGEGRDQPQHF
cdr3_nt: TGTGCCAGCAGGGGGGAGGGGCGGGATCAGCCCCAGCATTTT

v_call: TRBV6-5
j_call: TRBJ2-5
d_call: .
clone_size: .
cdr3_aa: CASSYSVSRAKETQYF
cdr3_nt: TGTGCCAGCAGTTACTCGGTTAGCAGGGCTAAAGAGACCCAGTACTTC

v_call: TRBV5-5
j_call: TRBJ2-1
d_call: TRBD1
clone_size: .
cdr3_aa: CASSSTGASSYNEQFF
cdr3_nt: TGTGCCAGCAGCTCGACAGGGGCAAGCTCCTACAATGAGCAGTTCTTC

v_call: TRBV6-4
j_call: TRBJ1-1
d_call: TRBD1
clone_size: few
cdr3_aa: CARDRAQGMNTEAFF
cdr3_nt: TGTGCCAGGGACAGGGCCCAGGGGATGAACACTGAAGCTTTCTTT

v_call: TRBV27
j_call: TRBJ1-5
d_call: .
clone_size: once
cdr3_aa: CASHMGYDQPQHF
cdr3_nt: TGTGCCAGCCACATGGGGTACGATCAGCCCCAGCATTTT

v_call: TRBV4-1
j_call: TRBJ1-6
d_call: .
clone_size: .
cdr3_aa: CASSQEDSGGSPLHF
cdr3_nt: TGCGCCAGCAGCCAAGAGGACAGCGGCGGGTCACCCCTCCACTTT

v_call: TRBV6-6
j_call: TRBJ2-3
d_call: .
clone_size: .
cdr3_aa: CASSYEGKSTDTQYF
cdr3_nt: TGTGCCAGCAGTTATGAGGGGAAAAGCACAGATACGCAGTATTTT

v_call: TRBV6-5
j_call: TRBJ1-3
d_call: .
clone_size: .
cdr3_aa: CASSSGVPGNTIYF
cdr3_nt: TGTGCCAGCAGTTCAGGGGTACCTGGAAACACCATATATTTT

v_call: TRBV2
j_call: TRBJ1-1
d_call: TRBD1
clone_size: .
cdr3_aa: CAGGQGTEAFF
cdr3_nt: TGTGCCGGGGGACAGGGCACTGAAGCTTTCTTT

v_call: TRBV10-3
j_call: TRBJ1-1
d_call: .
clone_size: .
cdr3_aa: CAIKEGGNTEAFF
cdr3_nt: TGTGCCATCAAGGAAGGAGGGAACACTGAAGCTTTCTTT

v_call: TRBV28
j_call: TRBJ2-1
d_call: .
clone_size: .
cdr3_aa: CASSFRGLRINEQFF
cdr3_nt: TGTGCCAGCAGTTTTCGAGGGCTCCGAATCAATGAGCAGTTCTTC

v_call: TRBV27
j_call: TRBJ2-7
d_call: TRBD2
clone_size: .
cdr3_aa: CATRGLNLYEQYF
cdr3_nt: TGTGCCACCCGGGGACTAAATCTCTACGAGCAGTACTTC

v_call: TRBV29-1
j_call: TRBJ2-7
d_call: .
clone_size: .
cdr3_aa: CSANDRNTYEQYF
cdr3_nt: TGCAGCGCCAACGACAGGAACACCTACGAGCAGTACTTC

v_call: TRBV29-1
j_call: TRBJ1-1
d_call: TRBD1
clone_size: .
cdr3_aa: CSTSAGTEDKNTEAFF
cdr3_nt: TGCAGCACCTCCGCCGGGACAGAAGATAAGAACACTGAAGCTTTCTTT

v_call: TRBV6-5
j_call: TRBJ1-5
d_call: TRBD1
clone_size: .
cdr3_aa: CASSTRQGDQPQHF
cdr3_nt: TGTGCCAGCAGTACGCGACAGGGGGATCAGCCCCAGCATTTT

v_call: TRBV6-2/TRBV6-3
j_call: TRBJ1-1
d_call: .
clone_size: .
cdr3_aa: CASSYSTEGRENTEAFF
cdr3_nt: TGTGCCAGCAGTTACTCGACAGAAGGGAGAGAAAACACTGAAGCTTTCTTT

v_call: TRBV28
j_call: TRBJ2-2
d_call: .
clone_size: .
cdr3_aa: CASSFRLGRRTGELFF
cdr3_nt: TGTGCCAGCAGTTTTCGTCTGGGTAGGCGAACCGGAGAGCTGTTTTTT

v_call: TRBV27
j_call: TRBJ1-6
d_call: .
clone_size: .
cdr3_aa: CASSLRVHNSPLHF
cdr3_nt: TGTGCCAGCAGTCTTAGAGTTCATAATTCACCCCTCCACTTT

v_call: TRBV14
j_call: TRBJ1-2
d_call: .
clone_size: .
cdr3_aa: CASSPANYGYTF
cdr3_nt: TGTGCCAGCAGCCCAGCTAACTATGGCTACACCTTC

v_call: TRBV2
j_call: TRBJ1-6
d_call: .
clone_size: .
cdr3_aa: CASRQDTPNSPLHF
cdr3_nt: TGTGCCAGCAGACAGGACACGCCGAATTCACCCCTCCACTTT

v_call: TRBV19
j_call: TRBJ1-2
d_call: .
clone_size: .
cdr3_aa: CASSIAPEYGYTF
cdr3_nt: TGTGCCAGTAGTATCGCCCCGGAGTATGGCTACACCTTC

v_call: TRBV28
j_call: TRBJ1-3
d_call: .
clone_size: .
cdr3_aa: CASPENSGNTIYF
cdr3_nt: TGTGCCAGCCCGGAAAACTCTGGAAACACCATATATTTT

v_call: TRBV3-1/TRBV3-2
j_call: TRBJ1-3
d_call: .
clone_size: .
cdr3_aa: CASSPSGGLYGNTIYF
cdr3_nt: TGTGCCAGCAGTCCTTCCGGGGGTTTGTATGGAAACACCATATATTTT

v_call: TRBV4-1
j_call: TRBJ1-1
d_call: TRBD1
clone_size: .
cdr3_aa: CASSHRQGVNTEAFF
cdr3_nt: TGCGCCAGCAGCCACCGACAGGGTGTTAACACTGAAGCTTTCTTT

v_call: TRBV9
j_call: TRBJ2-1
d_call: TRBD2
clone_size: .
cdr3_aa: CASSVYSSGGYNEQFF
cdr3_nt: TGTGCCAGCAGCGTATACTCTAGCGGGGGATACAATGAGCAGTTCTTC

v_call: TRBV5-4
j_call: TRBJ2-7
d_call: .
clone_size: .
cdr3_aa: CASSLAVSPYEQYF
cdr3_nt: TGTGCCAGCAGCTTGGCCGTCAGTCCCTACGAGCAGTACTTC

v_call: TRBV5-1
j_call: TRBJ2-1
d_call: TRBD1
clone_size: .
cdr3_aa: CASSSAGTGINEQFF
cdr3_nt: TGCGCCAGCAGCTCCGCCGGGACAGGGATTAATGAGCAGTTCTTC

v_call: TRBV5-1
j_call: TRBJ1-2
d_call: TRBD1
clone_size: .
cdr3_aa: CASSFRQGARLNYGYTF
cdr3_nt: TGCGCCAGCAGCTTTAGGCAGGGGGCACGATTGAACTATGGCTACACCTTC

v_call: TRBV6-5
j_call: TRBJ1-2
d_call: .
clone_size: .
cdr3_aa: CASRDSANYGYTF
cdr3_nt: TGTGCCAGCAGAGACAGCGCTAACTATGGCTACACCTTC

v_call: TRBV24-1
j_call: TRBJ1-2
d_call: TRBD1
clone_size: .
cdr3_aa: CATSGGKGANYGYTF
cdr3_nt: TGTGCCACCAGTGGGGGGAAGGGGGCCAACTATGGCTACACCTTC

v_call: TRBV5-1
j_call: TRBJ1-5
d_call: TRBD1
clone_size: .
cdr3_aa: CASSLEGQGSQPQHF
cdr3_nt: TGCGCCAGCAGCTTGGAGGGACAGGGGTCTCAGCCCCAGCATTTT

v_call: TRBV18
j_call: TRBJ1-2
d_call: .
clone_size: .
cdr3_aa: CASSPPLGRIYGYTF
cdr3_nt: TGTGCCAGCTCACCACCGCTCGGACGGATCTATGGCTACACCTTC

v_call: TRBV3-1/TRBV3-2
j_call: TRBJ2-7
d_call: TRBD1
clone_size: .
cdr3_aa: CASSPVPGGWNEQYF
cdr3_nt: TGTGCCAGCAGCCCCGTTCCAGGGGGATGGAACGAGCAGTACTTC

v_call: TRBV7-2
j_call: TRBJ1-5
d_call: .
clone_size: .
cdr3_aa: CASSLGGFRNQPQHF
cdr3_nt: TGTGCCAGCAGCTTAGGGGGGTTTCGCAATCAGCCCCAGCATTTT

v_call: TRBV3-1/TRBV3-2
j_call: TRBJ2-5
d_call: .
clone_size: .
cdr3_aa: CASRRGVQETQYF
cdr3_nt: TGTGCCAGCAGGCGGGGCGTGCAAGAGACCCAGTACTTC

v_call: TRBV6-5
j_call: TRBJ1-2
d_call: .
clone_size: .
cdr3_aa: CASSYSPGTPYGYTF
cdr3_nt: TGTGCCAGCAGTTACTCTCCCGGAACACCCTATGGCTACACCTTC

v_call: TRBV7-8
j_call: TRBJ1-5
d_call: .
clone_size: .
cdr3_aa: CASSSDRSNQPQHF
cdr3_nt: TGTGCCAGCAGCTCCGACAGGAGCAATCAGCCCCAGCATTTT

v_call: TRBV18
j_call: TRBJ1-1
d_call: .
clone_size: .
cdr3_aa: CASSPSPGDTEAFF
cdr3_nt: TGTGCCAGCTCACCATCTCCAGGGGACACTGAAGCTTTCTTT

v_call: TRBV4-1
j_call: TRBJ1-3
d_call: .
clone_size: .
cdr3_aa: CASSQVPYNGNTIYF
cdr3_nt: TGCGCCAGCAGCCAGGTACCTTATAATGGAAACACCATATATTTT

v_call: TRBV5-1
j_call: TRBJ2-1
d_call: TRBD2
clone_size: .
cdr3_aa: CASSLEVAGVDEQFF
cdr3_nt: TGCGCCAGCAGCTTGGAGGTAGCGGGGGTCGATGAGCAGTTCTTC

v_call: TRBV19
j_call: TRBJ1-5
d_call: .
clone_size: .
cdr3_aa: CASSLHENNQPQHF
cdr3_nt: TGTGCCAGTAGTTTACATGAAAACAATCAGCCCCAGCATTTT

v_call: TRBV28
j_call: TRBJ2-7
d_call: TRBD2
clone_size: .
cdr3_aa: CASSHSGLAGVAEQYF
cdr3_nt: TGTGCCAGCAGTCACTCAGGACTAGCGGGAGTTGCCGAGCAGTACTTC

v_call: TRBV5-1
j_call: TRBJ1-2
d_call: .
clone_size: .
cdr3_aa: CASSQQGFGYTF
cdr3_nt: TGCGCCAGCAGCCAACAGGGTTTTGGCTACACCTTC

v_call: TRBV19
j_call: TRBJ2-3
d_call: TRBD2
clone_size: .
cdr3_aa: CASSIESGEGDTQYF
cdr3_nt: TGTGCCAGTAGTATAGAGAGCGGGGAGGGAGATACGCAGTATTTT